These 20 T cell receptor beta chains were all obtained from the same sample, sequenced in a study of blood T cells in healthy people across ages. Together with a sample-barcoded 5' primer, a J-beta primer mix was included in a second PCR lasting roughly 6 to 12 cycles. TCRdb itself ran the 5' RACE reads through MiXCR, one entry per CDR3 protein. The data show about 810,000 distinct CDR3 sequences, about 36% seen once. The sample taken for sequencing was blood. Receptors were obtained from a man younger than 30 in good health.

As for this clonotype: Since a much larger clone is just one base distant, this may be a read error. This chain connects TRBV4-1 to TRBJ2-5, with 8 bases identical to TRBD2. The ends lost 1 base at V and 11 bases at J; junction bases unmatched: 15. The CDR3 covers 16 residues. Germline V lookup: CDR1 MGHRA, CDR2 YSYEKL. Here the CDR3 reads CASSQVTPSSGGLQYF. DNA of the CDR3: TGCGCCAGCAGCCAAGTAACCCCTTCCAGCGGGGGTCTACAGTACTTC.

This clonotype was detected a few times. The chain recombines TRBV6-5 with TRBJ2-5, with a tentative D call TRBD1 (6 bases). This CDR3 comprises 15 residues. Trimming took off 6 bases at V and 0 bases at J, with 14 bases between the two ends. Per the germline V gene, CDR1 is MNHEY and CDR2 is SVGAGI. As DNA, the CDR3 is TGTGCCAGCAGCCGGACAGTATCCTACCAAGAGACCCAGTACTTC. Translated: CASSRTVSYQETQYF.

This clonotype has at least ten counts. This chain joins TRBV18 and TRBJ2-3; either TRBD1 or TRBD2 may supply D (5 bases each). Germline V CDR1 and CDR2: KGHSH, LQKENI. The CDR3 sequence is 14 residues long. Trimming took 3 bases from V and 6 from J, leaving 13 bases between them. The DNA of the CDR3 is TGTGCCAGCTCACCTTTCGGGGCGTCGGATACGCAGTATTTT. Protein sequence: CASSPFGASDTQYF.

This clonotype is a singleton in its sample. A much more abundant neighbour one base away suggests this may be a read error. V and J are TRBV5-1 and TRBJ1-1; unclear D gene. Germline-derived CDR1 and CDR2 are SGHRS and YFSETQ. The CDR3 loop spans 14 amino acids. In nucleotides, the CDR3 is TGCGCCGGCAGCTTGGAGGGCGGGAACACTGAAGCTTTCTTT. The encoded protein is CAGSLEGGNTEAFF.

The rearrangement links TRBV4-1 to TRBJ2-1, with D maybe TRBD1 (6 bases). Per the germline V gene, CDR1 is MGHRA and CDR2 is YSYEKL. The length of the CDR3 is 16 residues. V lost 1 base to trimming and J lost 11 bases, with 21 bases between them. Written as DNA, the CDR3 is TGCGCCAGCAGCCAAGGGTTTCTCGAAGGACAGATTAAGCAGTTCTTC. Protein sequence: CASSQGFLEGQIKQFF.

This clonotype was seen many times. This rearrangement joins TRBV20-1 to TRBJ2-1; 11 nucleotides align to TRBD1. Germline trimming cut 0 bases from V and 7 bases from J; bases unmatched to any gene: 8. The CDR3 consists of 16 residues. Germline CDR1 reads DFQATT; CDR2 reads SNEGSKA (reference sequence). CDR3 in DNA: TGCAGTGCTAGAGATCCGCGGGGGACAGGGGGGAATGAGCAGTTCTTC. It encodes CSARDPRGTGGNEQFF.

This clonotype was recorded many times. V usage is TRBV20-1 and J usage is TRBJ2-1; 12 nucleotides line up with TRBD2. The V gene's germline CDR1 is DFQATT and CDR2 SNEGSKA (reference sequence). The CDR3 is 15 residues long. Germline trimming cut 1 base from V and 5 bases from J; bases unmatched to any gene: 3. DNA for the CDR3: TGCAGTGCTAGAGGACTAGCGGGGGACCACAATGAGCAGTTCTTC. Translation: CSARGLAGDHNEQFF.

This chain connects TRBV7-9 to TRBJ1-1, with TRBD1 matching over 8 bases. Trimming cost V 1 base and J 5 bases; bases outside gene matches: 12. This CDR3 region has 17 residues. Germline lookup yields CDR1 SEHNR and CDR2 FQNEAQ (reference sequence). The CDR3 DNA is TGTGCCAGCAGCTTAGTGGGCAGGGGGCTTTCGGGAACTGAAGCTTTCTTT. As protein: CASSLVGRGLSGTEAFF.

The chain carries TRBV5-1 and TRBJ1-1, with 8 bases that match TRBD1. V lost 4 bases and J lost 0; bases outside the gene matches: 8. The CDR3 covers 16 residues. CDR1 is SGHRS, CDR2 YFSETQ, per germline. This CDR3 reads CASSPNTGGLNTEAFF. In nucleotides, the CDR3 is TGCGCCAGCAGCCCCAATACAGGGGGATTGAACACTGAAGCTTTCTTT.

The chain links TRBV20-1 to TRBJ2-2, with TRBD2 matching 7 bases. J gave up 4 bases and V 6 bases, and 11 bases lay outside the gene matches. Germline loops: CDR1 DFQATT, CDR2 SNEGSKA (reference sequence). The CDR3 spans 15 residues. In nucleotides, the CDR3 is TGCAGTGCCCCGGGGGGTCTCTCGACCACCGGGGAGCTGTTTTTT. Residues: CSAPGGLSTTGELFF.

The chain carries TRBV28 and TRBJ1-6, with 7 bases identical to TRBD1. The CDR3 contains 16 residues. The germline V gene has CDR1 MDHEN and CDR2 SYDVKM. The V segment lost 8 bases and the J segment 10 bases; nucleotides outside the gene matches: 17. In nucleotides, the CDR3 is TGTGCCAGCTTCGGGAGGGGGCAGGGGGTCCAGTCACCCCTCCACTTT. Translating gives CASFGRGQGVQSPLHF.

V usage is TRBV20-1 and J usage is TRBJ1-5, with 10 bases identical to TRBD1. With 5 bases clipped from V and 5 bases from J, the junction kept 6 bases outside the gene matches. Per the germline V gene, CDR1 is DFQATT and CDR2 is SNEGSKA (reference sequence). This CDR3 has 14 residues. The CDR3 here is CSAAAGQGHQPQHF. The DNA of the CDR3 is TGCAGTGCTGCCGCGGGACAGGGGCATCAGCCCCAGCATTTT.

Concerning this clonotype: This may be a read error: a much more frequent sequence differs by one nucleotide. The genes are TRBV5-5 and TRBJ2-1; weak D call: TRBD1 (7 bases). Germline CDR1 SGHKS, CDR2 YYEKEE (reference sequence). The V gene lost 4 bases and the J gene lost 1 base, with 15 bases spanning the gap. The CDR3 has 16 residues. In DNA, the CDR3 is TGTGCCAGCAGCGGATCCAGGGGGGAGTCCTACAATGAGCAGTTCTTC. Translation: CASSGSRGESYNEQFF. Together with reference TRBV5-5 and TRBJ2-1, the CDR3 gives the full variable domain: DAGVTQSPTHLIKTRGQQVTLRCSPISGHKSVSWYQQVLGQGPQFIFQYYEKEERGRGNFPDRFSARQFPNYSSELNVNALLLGDSALYLCASSGSRGESYNEQFFGPGTRLTVL.

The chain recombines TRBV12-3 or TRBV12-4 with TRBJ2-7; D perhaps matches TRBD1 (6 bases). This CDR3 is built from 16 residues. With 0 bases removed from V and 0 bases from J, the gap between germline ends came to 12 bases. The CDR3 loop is CASSLALQGPSYEQYF. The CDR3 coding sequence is TGTGCCAGCAGTTTAGCGCTACAGGGACCCTCCTACGAGCAGTACTTC.

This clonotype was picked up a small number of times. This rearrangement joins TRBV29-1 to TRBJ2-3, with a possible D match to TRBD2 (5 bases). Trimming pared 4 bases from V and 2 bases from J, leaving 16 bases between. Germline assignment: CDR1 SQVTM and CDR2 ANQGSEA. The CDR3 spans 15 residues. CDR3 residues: CSVARRAVTTDTQYF. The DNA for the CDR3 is TGCAGCGTTGCCAGGCGGGCAGTTACCACAGATACGCAGTATTTT.

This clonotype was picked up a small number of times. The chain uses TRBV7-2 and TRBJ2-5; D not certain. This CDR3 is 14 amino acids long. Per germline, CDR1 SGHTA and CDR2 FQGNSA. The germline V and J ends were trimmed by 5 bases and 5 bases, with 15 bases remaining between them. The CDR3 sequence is CASSPEPEDETQYF. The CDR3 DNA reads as TGTGCCAGCAGCCCCGAACCAGAAGATGAGACCCAGTACTTC.

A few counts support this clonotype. CDR3 sequence (DNA): TGCAGCGTTGAGAAGGGGGGGCCTGAGCAGTTCTTC. Translated: CSVEKGGPEQFF. The chain joins TRBV29-1 to TRBJ2-1, with D perhaps matching TRBD2 (7 bases). The CDR3 consists of 12 residues. V was trimmed by 3 bases and J by 9 bases, leaving 12 bases between them. Germline CDR1 SQVTM, CDR2 ANQGSEA.

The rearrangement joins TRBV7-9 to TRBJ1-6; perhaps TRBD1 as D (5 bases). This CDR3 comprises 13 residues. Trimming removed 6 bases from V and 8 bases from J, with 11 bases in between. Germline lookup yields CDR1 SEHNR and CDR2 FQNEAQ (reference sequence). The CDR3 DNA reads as TGTGCCAGCAGTGCCAGGGAGGATTCACCCCTCCACTTT. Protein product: CASSAREDSPLHF.

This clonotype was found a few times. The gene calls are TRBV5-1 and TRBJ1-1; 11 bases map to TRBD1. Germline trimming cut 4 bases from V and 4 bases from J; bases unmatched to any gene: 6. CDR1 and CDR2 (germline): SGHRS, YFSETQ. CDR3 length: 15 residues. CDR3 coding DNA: TGCGCCAGCAGCCTCCGGGACAGGGGGTTCACTGAAGCTTTCTTT. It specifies CASSLRDRGFTEAFF.

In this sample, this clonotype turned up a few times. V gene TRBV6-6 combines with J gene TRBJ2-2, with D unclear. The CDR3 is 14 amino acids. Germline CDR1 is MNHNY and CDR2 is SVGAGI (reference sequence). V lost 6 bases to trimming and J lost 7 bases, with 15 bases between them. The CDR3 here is CASRWTPEDGELFF. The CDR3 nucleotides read TGTGCCAGCAGATGGACCCCAGAAGACGGGGAGCTGTTTTTT.